This T cell receptor beta chain was retrieved from a study of cytomegalovirus exposure and HLA in healthy donors. Study-wide results and caveats: Specificity of a few CMV-associated chains for CMV antigens was verified in vitro.

Germline loops: CDR1 MNHEY, CDR2 SMNVEV (reference sequence). The V and J ends lost 6 bases and 2 bases, in that order; junction bases with no gene match: 9. There are 15 residues in the CDR3. Remarks on this clone: Its matching antigen is unknown.

The protocol was immunoSEQ multiplex PCR, while the TCRdb copy is restricted to in-frame clones and leaves out a portion. The table lists 140,000 or so clones, approximately 93% of them singletons. Material: PBMCs. J is TRBJ1-1 and V is TRBV27; 7 bases match TRBD1. This clonotype originated in a man aged 18 to 29 in good health and CMV-seronegative. The CDR3 reads CASRNPTGDNTEAFF. The DNA of the CDR3 is TGTGCCAGCAGAAACCCCACAGGGGACAACACTGAAGCTTTCTTT.